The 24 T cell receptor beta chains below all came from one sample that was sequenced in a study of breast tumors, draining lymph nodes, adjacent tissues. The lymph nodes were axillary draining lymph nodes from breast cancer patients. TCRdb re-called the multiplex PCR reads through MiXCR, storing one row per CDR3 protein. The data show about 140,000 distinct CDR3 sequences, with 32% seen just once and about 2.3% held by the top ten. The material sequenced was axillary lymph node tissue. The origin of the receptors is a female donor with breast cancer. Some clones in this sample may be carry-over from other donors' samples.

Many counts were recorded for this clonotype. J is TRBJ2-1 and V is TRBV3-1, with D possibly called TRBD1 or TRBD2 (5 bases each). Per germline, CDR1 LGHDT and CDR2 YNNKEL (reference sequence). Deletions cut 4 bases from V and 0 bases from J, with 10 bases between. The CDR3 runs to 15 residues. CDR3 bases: TGTGCCAGCAGCCGGGGGTCGGGCTCCTACAATGAGCAGTTCTTC. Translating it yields CASSRGSGSYNEQFF.

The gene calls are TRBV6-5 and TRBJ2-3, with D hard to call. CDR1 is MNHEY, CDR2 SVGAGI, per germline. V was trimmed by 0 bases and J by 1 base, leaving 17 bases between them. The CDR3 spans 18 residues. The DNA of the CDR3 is TGTGCCAGCAGTTACTCTGGGCCAGCCAGCCCGGGCACAGATACGCAGTATTTT. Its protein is CASSYSGPASPGTDTQYF.

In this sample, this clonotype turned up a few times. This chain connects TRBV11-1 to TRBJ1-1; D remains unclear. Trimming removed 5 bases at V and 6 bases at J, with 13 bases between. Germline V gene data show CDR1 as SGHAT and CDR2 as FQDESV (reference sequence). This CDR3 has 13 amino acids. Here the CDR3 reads CASSPRALAEAFF. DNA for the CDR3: TGTGCCAGCAGCCCTCGCGCCCTGGCTGAAGCTTTCTTT.

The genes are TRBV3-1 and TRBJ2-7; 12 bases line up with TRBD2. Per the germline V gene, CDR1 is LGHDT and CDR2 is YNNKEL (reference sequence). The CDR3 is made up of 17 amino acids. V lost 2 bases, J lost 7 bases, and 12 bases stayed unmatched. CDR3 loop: CASSQQTGLAGSNEQYV. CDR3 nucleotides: TGTGCCAGCAGCCAACAAACGGGACTAGCGGGCTCCAATGAGCAGTACGTC.

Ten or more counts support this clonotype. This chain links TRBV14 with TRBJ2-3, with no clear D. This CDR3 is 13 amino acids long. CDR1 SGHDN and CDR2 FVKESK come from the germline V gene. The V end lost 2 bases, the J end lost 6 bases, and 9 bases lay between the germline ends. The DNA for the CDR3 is TGTGCCAGCAGCCAAACTCTAGGCGATACGCAGTATTTT. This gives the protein CASSQTLGDTQYF.

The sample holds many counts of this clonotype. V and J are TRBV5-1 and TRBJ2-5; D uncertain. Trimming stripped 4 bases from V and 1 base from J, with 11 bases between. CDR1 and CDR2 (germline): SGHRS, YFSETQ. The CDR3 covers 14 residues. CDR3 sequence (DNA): TGCGCCAGCAGCCCCAGTTCTTTCCAAGAGACCCAGTACTTC. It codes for CASSPSSFQETQYF. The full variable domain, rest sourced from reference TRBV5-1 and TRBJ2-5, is KAGVTQTPRYLIKTRGQQVTLSCSPISGHRSVSWYQQTPGQGLQFLFEYFSETQRNKGNFPGRFSGRQFSNSRSEMNVSTLELGDSALYLCASSPSSFQETQYFGPGTRLLVL.

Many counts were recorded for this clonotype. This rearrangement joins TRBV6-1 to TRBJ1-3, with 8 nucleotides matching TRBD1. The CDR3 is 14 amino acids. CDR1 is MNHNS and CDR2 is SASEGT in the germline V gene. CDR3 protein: CARIQGVSGNTIYF. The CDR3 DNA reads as TGTGCAAGAATACAGGGGGTATCTGGAAACACCATATATTTT.

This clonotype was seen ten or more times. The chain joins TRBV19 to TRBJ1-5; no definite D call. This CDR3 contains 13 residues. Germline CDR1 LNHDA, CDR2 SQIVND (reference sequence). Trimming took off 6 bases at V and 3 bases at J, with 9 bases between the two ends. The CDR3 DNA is TGTGCCAGTAGAGGGAGGACCAATCAGCCCCAGCATTTT. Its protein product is CASRGRTNQPQHF.

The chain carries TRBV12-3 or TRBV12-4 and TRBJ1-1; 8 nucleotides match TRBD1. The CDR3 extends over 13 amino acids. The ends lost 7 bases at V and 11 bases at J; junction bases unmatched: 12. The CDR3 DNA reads TGTGCCAGCACTTCCGGACAGGGAAATAAGGCTTTCTTT. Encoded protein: CASTSGQGNKAFF.

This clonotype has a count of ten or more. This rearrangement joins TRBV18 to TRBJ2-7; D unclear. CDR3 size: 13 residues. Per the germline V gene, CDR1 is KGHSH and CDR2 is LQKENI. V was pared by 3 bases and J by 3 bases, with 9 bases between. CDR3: CASSPLDGYEQYF. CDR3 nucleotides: TGTGCCAGCTCACCCTTGGACGGCTACGAGCAGTACTTC.

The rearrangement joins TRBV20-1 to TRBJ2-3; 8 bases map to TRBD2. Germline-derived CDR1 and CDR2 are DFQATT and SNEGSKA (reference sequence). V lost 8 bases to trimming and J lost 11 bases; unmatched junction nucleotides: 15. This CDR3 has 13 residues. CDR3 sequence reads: CSCTSGPYNEQYF. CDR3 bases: TGCAGTTGCACTAGCGGACCTTACAATGAGCAGTATTTT.

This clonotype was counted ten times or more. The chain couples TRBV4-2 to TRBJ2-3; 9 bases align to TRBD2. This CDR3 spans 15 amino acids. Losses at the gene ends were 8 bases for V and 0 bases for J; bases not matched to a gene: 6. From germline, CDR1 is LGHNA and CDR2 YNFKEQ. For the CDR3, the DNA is TGTGCCAGCGGGAGGACTAGCGTAAGCACAGATACGCAGTATTTT. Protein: CASGRTSVSTDTQYF.

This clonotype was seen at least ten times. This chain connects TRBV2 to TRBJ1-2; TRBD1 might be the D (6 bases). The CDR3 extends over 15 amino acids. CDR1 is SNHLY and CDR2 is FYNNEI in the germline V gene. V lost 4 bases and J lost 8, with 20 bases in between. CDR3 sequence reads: CASSALQVGGRGYTF. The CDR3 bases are TGTGCCAGCAGTGCACTCCAAGTCGGGGGCCGCGGCTACACCTTC.

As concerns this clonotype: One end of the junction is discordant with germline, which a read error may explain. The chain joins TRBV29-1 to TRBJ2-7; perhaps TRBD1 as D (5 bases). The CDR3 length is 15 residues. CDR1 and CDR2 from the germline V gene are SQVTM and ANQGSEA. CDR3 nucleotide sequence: TGTGCCAGCAGCTTATTAGGGGATCCCCCCTACGAGCAGTACTTC. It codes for CASSLLGDPPYEQYF.

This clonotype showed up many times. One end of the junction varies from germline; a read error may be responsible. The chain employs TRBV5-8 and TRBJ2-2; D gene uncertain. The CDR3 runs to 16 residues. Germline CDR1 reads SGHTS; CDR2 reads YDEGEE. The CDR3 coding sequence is TGTGCCAGCAGCCCGACCTGGGGAACGAACACCAGGGAGCTGTTTTTT. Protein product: CASSPTWGTNTRELFF. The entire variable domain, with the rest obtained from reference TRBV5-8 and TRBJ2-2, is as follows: EAGVTQSPTHLIKTRGQQATLRCSPISGHTSVYWYQQALGLGLQFLLWYDEGEERNRGNFPPRFSGRQFPNYSSELNVNALELEDSALYLCASSPTWGTNTRELFFGEGSRLTVL.

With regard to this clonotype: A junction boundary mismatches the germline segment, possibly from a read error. The CDR3, as DNA: TGTGCCAGCAGCTTCCCGGGACAGGGGATGAGTGGCTACCCCTTC. It translates to CASSFPGQGMSGYPF. The chain recombines TRBV7-3 with TRBJ1-2, with 10 bases fitting TRBD1. Germline V CDR1 and CDR2: SGHTA, FQGTGA. The CDR3 contains 15 residues.

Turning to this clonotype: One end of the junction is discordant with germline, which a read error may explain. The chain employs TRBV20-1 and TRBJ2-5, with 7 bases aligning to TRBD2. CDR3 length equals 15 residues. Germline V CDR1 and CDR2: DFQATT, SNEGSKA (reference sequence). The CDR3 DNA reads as TGTAGTGCTAGAGATCAAGCGGGGATCCAAGAGACCCAGTACTTC. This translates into CSARDQAGIQETQYF.

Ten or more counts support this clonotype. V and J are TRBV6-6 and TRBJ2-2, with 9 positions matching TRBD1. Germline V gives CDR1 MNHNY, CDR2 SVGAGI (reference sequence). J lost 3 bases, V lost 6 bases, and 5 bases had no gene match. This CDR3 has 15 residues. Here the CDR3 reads CASRPGTGYTGELFF. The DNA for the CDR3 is TGTGCCAGCAGACCCGGGACAGGGTACACCGGGGAGCTGTTTTTT.

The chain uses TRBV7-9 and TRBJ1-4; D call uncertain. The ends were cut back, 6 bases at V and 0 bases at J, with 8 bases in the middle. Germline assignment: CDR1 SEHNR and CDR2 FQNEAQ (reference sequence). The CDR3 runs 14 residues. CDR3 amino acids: CASRHDSTNEKLFF. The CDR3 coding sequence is TGTGCCAGCAGACACGACTCAACTAATGAAAAACTGTTTTTT.

The CDR3 DNA follows: TGTGCCAGCAGTGACCGACTCCGCCCCGGGGAGCTGTTTTTT. It translates to CASSDRLRPGELFF. The rearrangement joins TRBV6-1 to TRBJ2-2, with D hard to call. The V end was cut by 3 bases, the J end by 6 bases, with 11 bases between. The V gene's germline CDR1 is MNHNS and CDR2 SASEGT. The CDR3 has 14 amino acids.

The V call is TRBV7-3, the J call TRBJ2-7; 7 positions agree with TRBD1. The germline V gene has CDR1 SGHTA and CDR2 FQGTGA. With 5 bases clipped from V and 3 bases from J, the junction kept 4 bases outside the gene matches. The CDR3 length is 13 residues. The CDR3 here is CASSPNRGYEQYF. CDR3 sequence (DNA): TGTGCCAGCAGCCCCAACAGGGGCTACGAGCAGTACTTC.

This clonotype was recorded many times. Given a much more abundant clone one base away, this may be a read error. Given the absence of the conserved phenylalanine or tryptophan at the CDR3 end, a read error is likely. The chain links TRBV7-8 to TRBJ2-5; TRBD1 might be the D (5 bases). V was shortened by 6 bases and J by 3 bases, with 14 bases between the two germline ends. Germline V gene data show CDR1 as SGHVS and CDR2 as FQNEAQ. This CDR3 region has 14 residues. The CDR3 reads CASSRYDRKETQYL. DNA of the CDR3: TGTGCCAGCAGTCGCTACGACAGAAAAGAGACCCAGTACCTC.

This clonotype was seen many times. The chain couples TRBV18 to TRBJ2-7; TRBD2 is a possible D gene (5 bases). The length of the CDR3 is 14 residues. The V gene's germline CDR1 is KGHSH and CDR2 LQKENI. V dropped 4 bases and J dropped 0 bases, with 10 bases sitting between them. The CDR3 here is CASSLTGSSYEQYV. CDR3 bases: TGTGCCAGCTCACTAACGGGAAGCTCCTACGAGCAGTACGTC.

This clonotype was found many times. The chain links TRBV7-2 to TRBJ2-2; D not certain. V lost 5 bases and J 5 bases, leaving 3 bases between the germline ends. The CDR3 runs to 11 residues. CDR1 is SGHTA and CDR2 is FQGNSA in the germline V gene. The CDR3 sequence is CASSQTGELFF. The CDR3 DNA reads TGTGCCAGCAGCCAGACCGGGGAGCTGTTTTTT.